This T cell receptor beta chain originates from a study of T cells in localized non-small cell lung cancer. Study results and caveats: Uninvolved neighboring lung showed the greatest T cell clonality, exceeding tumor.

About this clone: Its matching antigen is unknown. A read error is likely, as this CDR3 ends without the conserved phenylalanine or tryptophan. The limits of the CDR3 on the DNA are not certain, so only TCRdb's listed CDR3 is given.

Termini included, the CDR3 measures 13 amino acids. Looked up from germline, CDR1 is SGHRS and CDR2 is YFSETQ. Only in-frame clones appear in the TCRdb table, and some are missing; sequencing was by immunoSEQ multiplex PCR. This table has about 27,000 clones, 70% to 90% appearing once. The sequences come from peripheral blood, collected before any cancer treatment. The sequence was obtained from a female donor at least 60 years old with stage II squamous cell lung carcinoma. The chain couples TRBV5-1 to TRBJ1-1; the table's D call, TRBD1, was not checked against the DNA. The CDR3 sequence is CASSLAPGQPYRL.